The clone carrying this TCR beta chain was picked up a small number of times. Its antigen is still unknown. Stated time point: late sampling 161 to 241 days after vaccination in three convalescent patients. As for treatment: roughly 10-day PBMC culture with coronavirus spike peptide pools or control peptides (ViraFEST assay). CDR3 length: 15 residues. Trimming shortened V by 2 bases and J by 1 base, and 11 bases separated the two germline ends. Germline CDR1 and CDR2: SGHVS and FNYEAQ. Once obtained from cultured CD4+ T cells, the DNA was sequenced using the Oncomine TCR Beta short-read assay. TCRdb re-called the PCR reads through MiXCR, storing one row per CDR3 protein. The sample carries roughly 15,000 distinct CDR3 sequences, roughly half recorded once. This sample stems from a study of vaccination and CD4 T cells after COVID-19.

The chain couples TRBV7-6 to TRBJ1-2; D is ambiguous. The sequence came from a human donor who had recovered from COVID-19. The sample consisted of CD4+ T cells from blood, cultured in vitro, taken about 7 months after SARS-CoV-2 vaccination. Here the CDR3 reads CASSLSGHHNYGYTF. The CDR3, as DNA: TGTGCCAGCAGCTTATCGGGTCATCATAACTATGGCTACACCTTC.